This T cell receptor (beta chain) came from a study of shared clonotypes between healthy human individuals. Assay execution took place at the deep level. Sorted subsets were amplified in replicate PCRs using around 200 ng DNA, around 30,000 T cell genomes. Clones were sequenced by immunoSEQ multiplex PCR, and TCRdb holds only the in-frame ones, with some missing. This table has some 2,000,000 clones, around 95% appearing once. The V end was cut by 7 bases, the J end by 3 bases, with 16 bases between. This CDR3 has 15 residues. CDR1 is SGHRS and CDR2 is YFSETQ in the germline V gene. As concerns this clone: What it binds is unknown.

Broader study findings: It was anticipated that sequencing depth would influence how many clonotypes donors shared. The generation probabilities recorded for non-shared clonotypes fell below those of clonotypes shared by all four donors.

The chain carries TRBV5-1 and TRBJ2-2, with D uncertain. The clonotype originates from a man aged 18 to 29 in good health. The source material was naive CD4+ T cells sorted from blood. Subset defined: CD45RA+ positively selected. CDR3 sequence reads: CASRLGEVDTGELFF. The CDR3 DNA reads TGCGCCAGCCGCCTAGGAGAGGTAGACACCGGGGAGCTGTTTTTT.